One and the same sample provided the 9 T cell receptor beta chains below, sequenced in a study of cytomegalovirus exposure and HLA in healthy donors. The PCR used 60 Vbeta and 13 Jbeta primers. The assay was immunoSEQ multiplex PCR, and TCRdb's table has in-frame clones only and misses some. The sample contains some 150,000 clones, approximately 80% of which appear only once. The source material was PBMCs. The receptor set was obtained from a woman aged 40 to 49 in good health and CMV-seropositive.

The chain recombines TRBV6-4 with TRBJ1-2; 7 nucleotides agree with TRBD1. This CDR3 has 15 amino acids. J gave up 3 bases and V 2 bases, and 6 bases lay outside the gene matches. CDR1 and CDR2 from the germline V gene are MRHNA and SNTAGT. CDR3: CASSDTGGGDYGYTF. CDR3 bases: TGTGCCAGCAGTGACACTGGAGGGGGCGACTATGGCTACACCTTC.

The chain links TRBV27 to TRBJ2-5, with 7 bases identical to TRBD1. Trimming took 8 bases from V and 2 from J; bases not matched to a gene: 5. CDR1 is MNHEY, CDR2 SMNVEV, per germline (reference sequence). This CDR3 comprises 13 residues. CDR3 protein: CASVDRVQETQYF. The CDR3 DNA is TGTGCCAGCGTCGACAGGGTTCAAGAGACCCAGTACTTC.

V is TRBV18 and J is TRBJ2-7; D perhaps matches TRBD1 (5 bases). The CDR3 totals 13 residues. Trimming left V 2 bases short and J 1 base short, with 6 bases between. Germline CDR1 KGHSH, CDR2 LQKENI. The CDR3 nucleotides are TGTGCCAGCTCACCAGACAGATCCTACGAGCAGTACTTC. Its protein is CASSPDRSYEQYF.

The rearrangement uses TRBV14 and TRBJ2-7; no definite D call. Between the trimmed V and J ends, which lost 8 bases and 3 bases, there was a span of 20 bases. This CDR3 has 15 residues. Germline CDR1 reads SGHDN; CDR2 reads FVKESK. CDR3 in amino acids: CASCPRGGRVYEQYF. The CDR3 DNA is TGTGCCAGCTGCCCTCGTGGCGGAAGAGTCTACGAGCAGTACTTC.

The chain carries TRBV25-1 and TRBJ1-2; no clear D. Germline CDR1 is MGHDK and CDR2 is SYGVNS. The V end was cut by 4 bases, the J end by 4 bases, with 10 bases between. This CDR3 is built from 13 residues. The CDR3 loop is CASSGGSGYGYTF. DNA of the CDR3: TGTGCCAGCAGTGGAGGGAGTGGCTATGGCTACACCTTC.

The genes are TRBV19 and TRBJ1-5, with 10 bases fitting TRBD1. CDR3 length equals 16 residues. Germline V gene sequence: CDR1 LNHDA, CDR2 SQIVND (reference sequence). The V gene end was trimmed by 8 bases and the J gene end by 7 bases; junction bases not matched to a gene: 14. In DNA, the CDR3 is TGTGCCAGTGTTTCGGGACAGGGGTCTTTGGGGCAGCCCCAGCATTTT. Amino acids: CASVSGQGSLGQPQHF.

For the CDR3, the DNA is TGCGCCAGCAGCCAAGGGCCAGCGGGGACCGTCACAGATACGCAGTATTTT. Its protein is CASSQGPAGTVTDTQYF. This sequence joins TRBV4-1 and TRBJ2-3, with 7 bases lining up with TRBD2. Trimming cost V 1 base and J 2 bases; bases outside gene matches: 9. Germline loops: CDR1 MGHRA, CDR2 YSYEKL. The CDR3 is 17 amino acids.

The gene calls are TRBV9 and TRBJ2-5; weak D call: TRBD1 (5 bases). The V gene lost 3 bases and the J gene lost 5 bases, with 11 bases spanning the gap. Germline V gene data show CDR1 as SGDLS and CDR2 as YYNGEE. This CDR3 has 13 residues. As DNA, the CDR3 is TGTGCCAGCAGCGATGGGGCAGGGGAGACCCAGTACTTC. It encodes CASSDGAGETQYF.

This chain joins TRBV30 and TRBJ2-7, with 11 bases identical to TRBD2. The CDR3 spans 14 residues. After removal of 5 bases from V and 3 bases from J, the junction contained 6 bases not matched to a gene. The V gene's germline CDR1 is GTSNPN and CDR2 SVGIG (reference sequence). The CDR3 DNA reads TGTGCCTGGGGGGACCTAGCGGGAGGCTACGAGCAGTACTTC. This encodes CAWGDLAGGYEQYF.